This is a list of T cell receptor beta chains from one sample in a study of T cell changes during pregnancy in multiple sclerosis. Data came from immunoSEQ multiplex PCR; TCRdb stores just in-frame clones and leaves some out. The sample has around 64,000 clones, over 90% seen once. Sequencing used CD8+ T cells from peripheral blood mononuclear cells, obtained in the third trimester of pregnancy. The origin of the receptors is a female donor with multiple sclerosis, enrolled in a pregnancy study. CDR3s include the opening cysteine and the closing phenylalanine or tryptophan.

v_call,j_call,cdr3_length,cdr3_aa
TRBV28,TRBJ1-2,15,CASSAGTGPLGGYTF
TRBV10-3,TRBJ2-7,16,CAISERMEGSRYEQYF
TRBV29-1,TRBJ2-1,14,CSGLTGGFANEQFF
TRBV19,TRBJ1-3,13,CASTPGWGNTIYF
TRBV6-5,TRBJ1-5,14,CASSYSNGNQPQHF
TRBV7-9,TRBJ2-1,14,CASSLGGSYNEQFF
TRBV4-3,TRBJ2-1,14,CASSQDLGGLWWFF
TRBV7-9,TRBJ1-5,12,CASSQHNQPQHF
TRBV5-1,TRBJ2-1,16,CASSRTSGGLYNEQFF
TRBV7-9,TRBJ2-3,13,CASSPEGRDTQYF
TRBV19,TRBJ2-5,13,CASSIMGGETQYF
TRBV5-1,TRBJ1-1,15,CASSLEGTGNTEAFF
TRBV7-8,TRBJ1-1,13,CASSLGGGTEAFF
TRBV5-1,TRBJ1-1,15,CASSPRGGVNTEAFF
TRBV27,TRBJ2-2,17,CASSLRRTSGNTGELFF
TRBV5-1,TRBJ2-7,13,CASSSAASYEQYF
TRBV7-9,TRBJ1-5,14,CASSYRGSNQPQHF
TRBV19,TRBJ1-2,12,CASSMSFSGYTF
TRBV2,TRBJ2-7,17,CASSDPGRTGFSYEQYF
TRBV7-3,TRBJ2-6,14,CASGTGKGANVLTF
TRBV5-1,TRBJ2-1,16,CASSLDGEIPYNEQFF
TRBV19,TRBJ2-1,15,CASRFGAGGGNEQFF
TRBV19,TRBJ1-3,12,CASLDRRNTIYF
TRBV30,TRBJ1-5,13,CAWATGFNQPQHF
TRBV11-2,TRBJ1-4,15,CASSPGDRGTEKLFF
TRBV30,TRBJ2-6,15,CAWRGTGDGANVLTF
TRBV27,TRBJ2-3,14,CASSLGGGADTQYF
TRBV25-1,TRBJ1-2,13,CASSALGQLAYTF
TRBV6-1,TRBJ1-4,17,CASSEAPYPATNEKLFF
TRBV18,TRBJ1-3,17,CASSPPTGTSSGNTIYF
TRBV29-1,TRBJ2-5,16,CSVARPGQGPQETQYF
TRBV7-9,TRBJ2-1,15,CASISGTGRYNEQFF
TRBV28,TRBJ1-5,14,CASRLDRSRQPQHF
TRBV27,TRBJ1-1,14,CASSPPTGRTEAFF
TRBV4-1,TRBJ2-1,15,CASSQDLPGYNEQFF